Given below is one TCR beta chain in context. Its antigen remains unknown. These data originate in a study of cytomegalovirus exposure and HLA in healthy donors. Study summary: Unique TCRs from HLA-typed donors, 80 million to 90 million of them, were held in an early data release. Study findings and constraints: Despite most TCR sequences being rare, some public TCRs occurred in many donors. Three CMV-associated chains were confirmed in vitro to be specific for CMV antigens. For most TCR beta V segments, an earlier analysis put the productive rate at about 90% or about 30% of the time.

V shed 0 bases and J 3 bases; nucleotides not matched to a gene: 3. Germline V gives CDR1 LGHNA, CDR2 YSLEER. The CDR3 runs to 17 residues. PCR used 60 Vbeta primers and 13 Jbeta primers. The method was immunoSEQ multiplex PCR; TCRdb's version includes in-frame clones alone and lacks a portion of them. Its table lists around 140,000 clones. Sequencing used PBMCs. The chain uses TRBV4-3 and TRBJ2-3; TRBD2 agrees at 13 bases. The TCR was taken from a man aged 18 to 29 in good health and CMV-seronegative. CDR3 amino acids: CASSQDPLAGGTDTQYF. The CDR3 DNA sequence: TGCGCCAGCAGCCAAGACCCACTAGCGGGGGGGACAGATACGCAGTATTTT.